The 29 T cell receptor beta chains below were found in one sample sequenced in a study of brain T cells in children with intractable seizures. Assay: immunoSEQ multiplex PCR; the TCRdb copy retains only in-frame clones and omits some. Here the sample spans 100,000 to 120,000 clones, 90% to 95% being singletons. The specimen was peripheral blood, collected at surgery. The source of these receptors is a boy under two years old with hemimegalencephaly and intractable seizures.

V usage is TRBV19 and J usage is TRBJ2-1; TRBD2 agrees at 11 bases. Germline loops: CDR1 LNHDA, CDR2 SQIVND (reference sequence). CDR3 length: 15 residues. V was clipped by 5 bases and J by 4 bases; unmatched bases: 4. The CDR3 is CASSVGLAAYNEQFF. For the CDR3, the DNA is TGTGCCAGTAGTGTGGGACTAGCGGCATACAATGAGCAGTTCTTC. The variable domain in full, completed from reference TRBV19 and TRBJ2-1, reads DGGITQSPKYLFRKEGQNVTLSCEQNLNHDAMYWYRQDPGQGLRLIYYSQIVNDFQKGDIAEGYSVSREKKESFPLTVTSAQKNPTAFYLCASSVGLAAYNEQFFGPGTRLTVL.

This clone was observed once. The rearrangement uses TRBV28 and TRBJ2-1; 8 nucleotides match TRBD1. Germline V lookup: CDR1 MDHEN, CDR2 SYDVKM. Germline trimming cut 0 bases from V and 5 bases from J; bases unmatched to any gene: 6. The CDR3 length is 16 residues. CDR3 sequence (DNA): TGTGCCAGCAGTTTATGGCAGGGGGCTTTTGACAATGAGCAGTTCTTC. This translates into CASSLWQGAFDNEQFF.

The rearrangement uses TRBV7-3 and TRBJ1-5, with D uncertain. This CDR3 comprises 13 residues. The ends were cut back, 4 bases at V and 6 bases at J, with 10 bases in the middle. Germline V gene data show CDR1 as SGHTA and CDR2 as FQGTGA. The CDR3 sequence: CASSSGLGQPQHF. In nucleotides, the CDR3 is TGTGCCAGCAGCTCGGGATTAGGTCAGCCCCAGCATTTT. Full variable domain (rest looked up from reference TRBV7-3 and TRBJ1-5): GAGVSQTPSNKVTEKGKYVELRCDPISGHTALYWYRQSLGQGPEFLIYFQGTGAADDSGLPNDRFFAVRPEGSVSTLKIQRTERGDSAVYLCASSSGLGQPQHFGDGTRLSIL.

CDR3 amino acids: CASGVATPSNEQYF. CDR3 nucleotides: TGCGCCAGCGGAGTAGCGACCCCATCCAACGAGCAGTACTTC. This chain links TRBV10-2 with TRBJ2-7; weak D call: TRBD2 (5 bases). CDR3 length: 14 residues. From germline, CDR1 is WSHSY and CDR2 SAAADI. Deletions cut 8 bases from V and 5 bases from J, with 19 bases between.

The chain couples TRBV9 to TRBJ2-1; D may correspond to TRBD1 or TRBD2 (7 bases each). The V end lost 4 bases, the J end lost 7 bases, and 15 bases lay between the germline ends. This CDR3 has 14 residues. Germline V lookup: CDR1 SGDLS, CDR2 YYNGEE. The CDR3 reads CASSPGGGGNEQFF. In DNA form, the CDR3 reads TGTGCCAGCAGCCCAGGGGGAGGGGGAAATGAGCAGTTCTTC.

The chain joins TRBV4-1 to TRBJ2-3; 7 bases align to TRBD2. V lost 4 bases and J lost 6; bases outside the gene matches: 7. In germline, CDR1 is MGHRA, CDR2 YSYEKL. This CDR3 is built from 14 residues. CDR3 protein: CASSPLADGDTQYF. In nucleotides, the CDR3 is TGCGCCAGCAGCCCTCTAGCGGATGGGGATACGCAGTATTTT.

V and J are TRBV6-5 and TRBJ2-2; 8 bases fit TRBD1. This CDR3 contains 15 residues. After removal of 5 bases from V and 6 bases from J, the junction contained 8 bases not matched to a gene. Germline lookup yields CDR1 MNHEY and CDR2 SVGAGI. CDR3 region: CASSPRTGSAGELFF. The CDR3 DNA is TGTGCCAGCAGTCCTCGGACAGGGTCAGCCGGGGAGCTGTTTTTT.

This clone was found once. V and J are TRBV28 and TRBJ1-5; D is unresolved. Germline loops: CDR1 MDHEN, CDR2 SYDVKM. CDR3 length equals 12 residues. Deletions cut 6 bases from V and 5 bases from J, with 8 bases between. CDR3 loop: CASRLADQPQHF. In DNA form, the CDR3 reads TGTGCCAGCAGGCTGGCCGATCAGCCCCAGCATTTT.

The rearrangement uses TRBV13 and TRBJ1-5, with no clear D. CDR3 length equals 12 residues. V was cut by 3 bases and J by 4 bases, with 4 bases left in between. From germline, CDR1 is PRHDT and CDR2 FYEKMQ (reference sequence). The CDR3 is CASSFQNQPQHF. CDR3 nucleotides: TGTGCCAGCAGCTTCCAGAATCAGCCCCAGCATTTT.

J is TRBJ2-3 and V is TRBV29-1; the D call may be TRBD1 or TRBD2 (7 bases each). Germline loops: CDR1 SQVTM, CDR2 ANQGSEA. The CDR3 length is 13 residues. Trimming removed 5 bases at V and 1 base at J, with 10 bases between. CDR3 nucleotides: TGCAGCGTTCAGGGGGGGGGCACAGATACGCAGTATTTT. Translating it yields CSVQGGGTDTQYF.

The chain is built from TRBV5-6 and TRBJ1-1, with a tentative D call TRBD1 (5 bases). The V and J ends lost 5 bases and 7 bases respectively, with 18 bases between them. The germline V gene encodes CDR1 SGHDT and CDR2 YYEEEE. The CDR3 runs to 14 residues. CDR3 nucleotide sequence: TGTGCCAGCAGTCTCCTCGGGGCCGACCTTGAAGCTTTCTTT. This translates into CASSLLGADLEAFF.

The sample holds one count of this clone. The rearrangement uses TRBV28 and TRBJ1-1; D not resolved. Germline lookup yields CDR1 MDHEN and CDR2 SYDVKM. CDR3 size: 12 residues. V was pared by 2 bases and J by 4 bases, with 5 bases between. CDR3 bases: TGTGCCAGCAGTTTAGTGGGCACTGAAGCTTTCTTT. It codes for CASSLVGTEAFF.

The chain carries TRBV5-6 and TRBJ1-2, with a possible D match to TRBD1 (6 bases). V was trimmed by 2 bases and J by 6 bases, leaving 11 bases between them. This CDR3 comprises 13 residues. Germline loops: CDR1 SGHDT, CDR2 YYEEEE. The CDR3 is CASSFTGMNGYTF. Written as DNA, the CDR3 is TGTGCCAGCAGCTTCACAGGGATGAATGGCTACACCTTC.

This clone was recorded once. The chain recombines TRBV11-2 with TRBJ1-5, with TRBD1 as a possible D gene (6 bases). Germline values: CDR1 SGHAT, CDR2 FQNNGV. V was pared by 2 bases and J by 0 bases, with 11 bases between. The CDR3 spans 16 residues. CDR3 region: CASSLRGGDSNQPQHF. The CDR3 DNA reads TGTGCCAGCAGCTTAAGGGGGGGGGATAGCAATCAGCCCCAGCATTTT.

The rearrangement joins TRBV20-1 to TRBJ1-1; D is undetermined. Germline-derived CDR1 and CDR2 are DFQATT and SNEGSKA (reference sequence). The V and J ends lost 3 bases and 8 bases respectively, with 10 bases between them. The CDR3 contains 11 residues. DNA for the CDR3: TGCAGTGCTAGGGATCTTCTAGAAGCTTTCTTT. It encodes CSARDLLEAFF.

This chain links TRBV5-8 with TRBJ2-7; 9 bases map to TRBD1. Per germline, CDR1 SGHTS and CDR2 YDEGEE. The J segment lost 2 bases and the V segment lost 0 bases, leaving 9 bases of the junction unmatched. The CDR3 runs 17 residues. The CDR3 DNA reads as TGTGCCAGCAGCTTGGGCCCCGGGACAGGGCCCACCTACGAGCAGTACTTC. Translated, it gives CASSLGPGTGPTYEQYF. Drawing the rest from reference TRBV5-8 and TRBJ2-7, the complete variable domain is EAGVTQSPTHLIKTRGQQATLRCSPISGHTSVYWYQQALGLGLQFLLWYDEGEERNRGNFPPRFSGRQFPNYSSELNVNALELEDSALYLCASSLGPGTGPTYEQYFGPGTRLTVT.

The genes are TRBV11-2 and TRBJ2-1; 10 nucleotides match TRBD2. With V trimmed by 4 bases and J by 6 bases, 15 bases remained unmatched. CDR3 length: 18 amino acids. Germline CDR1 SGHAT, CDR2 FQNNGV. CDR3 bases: TGTGCCAGCAGCTCCCTCTTAGGGACCGGACTAGCGGCCAATGAGCAGTTCTTC. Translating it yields CASSSLLGTGLAANEQFF.

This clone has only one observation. The CDR3 here is CASSLANEQFF. The CDR3 DNA reads as TGTGCCAGCAGCTTGGCGAATGAGCAGTTCTTC. This chain connects TRBV5-6 to TRBJ2-1; D uncertain. V was clipped by 0 bases and J by 7 bases, with 2 bases between them. Germline CDR1 reads SGHDT; CDR2 reads YYEEEE. The CDR3 length is 11 residues.

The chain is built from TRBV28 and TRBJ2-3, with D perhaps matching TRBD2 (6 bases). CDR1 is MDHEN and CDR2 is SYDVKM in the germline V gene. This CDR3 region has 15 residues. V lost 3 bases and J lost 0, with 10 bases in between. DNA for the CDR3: TGTGCCAGCAGTTTGTACGGGGGAAGCACAGATACGCAGTATTTT. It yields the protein CASSLYGGSTDTQYF.

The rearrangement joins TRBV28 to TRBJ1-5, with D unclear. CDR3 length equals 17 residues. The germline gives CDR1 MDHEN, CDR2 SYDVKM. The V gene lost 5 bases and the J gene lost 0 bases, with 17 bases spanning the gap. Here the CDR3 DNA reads TGTGCCAGCAGTCCCCCGGACGGACTGTATAGCAATCAGCCCCAGCATTTT. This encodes CASSPPDGLYSNQPQHF.

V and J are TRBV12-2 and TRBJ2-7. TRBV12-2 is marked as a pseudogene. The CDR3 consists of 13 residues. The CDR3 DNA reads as TGTGCAAGTCGCTTCGGGGGCCCCTACGAGCAGTACTTC. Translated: CASRFGGPYEQYF.

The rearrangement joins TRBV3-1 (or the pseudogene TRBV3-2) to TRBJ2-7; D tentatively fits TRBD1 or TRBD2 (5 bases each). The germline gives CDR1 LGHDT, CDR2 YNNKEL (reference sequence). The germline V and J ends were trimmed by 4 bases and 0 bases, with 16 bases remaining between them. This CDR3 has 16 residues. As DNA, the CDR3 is TGTGCCAGCAGCCGGGGCCCGGGGTTCACCTCCTACGAGCAGTACTTC. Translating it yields CASSRGPGFTSYEQYF.

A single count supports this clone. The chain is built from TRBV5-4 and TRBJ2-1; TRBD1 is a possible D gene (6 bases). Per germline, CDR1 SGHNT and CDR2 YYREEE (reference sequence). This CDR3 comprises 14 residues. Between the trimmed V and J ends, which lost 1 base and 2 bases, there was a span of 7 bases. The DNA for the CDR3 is TGTGCCAGCAGCTTGAGACAGGCCTACAATGAGCAGTTCTTC. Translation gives CASSLRQAYNEQFF.

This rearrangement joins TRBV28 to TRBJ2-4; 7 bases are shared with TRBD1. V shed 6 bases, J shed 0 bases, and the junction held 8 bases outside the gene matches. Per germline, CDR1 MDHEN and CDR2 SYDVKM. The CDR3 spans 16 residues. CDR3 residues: CASSPGTALAKNIQYF. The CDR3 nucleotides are TGTGCCAGCAGCCCTGGGACAGCCCTAGCCAAAAACATTCAGTACTTC.

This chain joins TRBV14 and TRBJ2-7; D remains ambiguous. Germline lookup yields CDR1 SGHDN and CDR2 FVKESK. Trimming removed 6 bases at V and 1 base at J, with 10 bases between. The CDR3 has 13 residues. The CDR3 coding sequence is TGTGCCAGCAGAGACTTCGTATCCTACGAGCAGTACTTC. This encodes CASRDFVSYEQYF.

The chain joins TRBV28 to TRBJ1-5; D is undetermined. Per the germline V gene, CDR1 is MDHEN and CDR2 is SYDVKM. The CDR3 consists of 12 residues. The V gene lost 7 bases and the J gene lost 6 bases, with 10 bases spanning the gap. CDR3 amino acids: CASNRAPQPQHF. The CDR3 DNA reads TGTGCCAGCAACCGGGCGCCTCAGCCCCAGCATTTT.

This CDR3 is CASSGPRGALNSGANVLTF. The CDR3 coding sequence is TGTGCCAGCAGCGGTCCTCGGGGGGCGCTAAACTCTGGGGCCAACGTCCTGACTTTC. V gene TRBV7-9 combines with J gene TRBJ2-6; the D gene is possibly TRBD2 (7 bases). The germline V and J ends were trimmed by 5 bases and 0 bases, with 20 bases remaining between them. The CDR3 is made up of 19 amino acids. CDR1 and CDR2 from the germline V gene are SEHNR and FQNEAQ (reference sequence). The full variable domain, its missing parts supplied by reference TRBV7-9 and TRBJ2-6, is DTGVSQNPRHKITKRGQNVTFRCDPISEHNRLYWYRQTLGQGPEFLTYFQNEAQLEKSRLLSDRFSAERPKGSFSTLEIQRTEQGDSAMYLCASSGPRGALNSGANVLTFGAGSRLTVL.

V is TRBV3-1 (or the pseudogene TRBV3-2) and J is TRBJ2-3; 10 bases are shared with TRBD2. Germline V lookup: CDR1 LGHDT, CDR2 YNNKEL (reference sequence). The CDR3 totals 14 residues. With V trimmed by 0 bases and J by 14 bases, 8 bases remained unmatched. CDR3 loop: CASSQDTASGRRYF. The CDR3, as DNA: TGTGCCAGCAGCCAAGATACAGCTAGCGGGAGAAGGTATTTT.

CDR3 amino acids: CASSSGQDNEQFF. DNA for the CDR3: TGTGCCAGCAGTTCCGGACAGGACAATGAGCAGTTCTTC. The chain employs TRBV28 and TRBJ2-1; 7 bases are a match to TRBD1. Germline-derived CDR1 and CDR2 are MDHEN and SYDVKM. The junction had 2 bases not matched to a gene; V was cut back by 4 bases and J by 5 bases. The CDR3 sequence is 13 residues long. Together with reference TRBV28 and TRBJ2-1, the CDR3 gives the full variable domain: DVKVTQSSRYLVKRTGEKVFLECVQDMDHENMFWYRQDPGLGLRLIYFSYDVKMKEKGDIPEGYSVSREKKERFSLILESASTNQTSMYLCASSSGQDNEQFFGPGTRLTVL.